These 24 T cell receptor beta chains were all obtained from the same sample, sequenced in a study of T cell responses to AZD1222 COVID-19 vaccine. Data came from immunoSEQ multiplex PCR; TCRdb stores just in-frame clones and leaves some out. The top ten hold approximately 2.8% of the sample, which has roughly 130,000 clones, roughly 90% seen once. The source was peripheral blood, collected on day 0 of AZD1222 vaccination. These receptors came from an adult in good health.

The genes are TRBV5-1 and TRBJ2-6, with 8 bases aligning to TRBD1. The CDR3 covers 18 residues. The germline CDR1 and CDR2 sequences are SGHRS and YFSETQ. Germline trimming cut 0 bases from V and 1 base from J; bases unmatched to any gene: 6. The CDR3 DNA follows: TGCGCCAGCAGCTTGGTTGGACGACAGGGGTCTGGGGCCAACGTCCTGACTTTC. As protein: CASSLVGRQGSGANVLTF.

The V and J genes are TRBV7-8 and TRBJ1-6; D is uncertain. V was clipped by 1 base and J by 5 bases, with 12 bases between them. This CDR3 has 16 residues. The V gene's germline CDR1 is SGHVS and CDR2 FQNEAQ. The CDR3, as DNA: TGTGCCAGCAGCTTAGACCGGCAGGATAATAATTCACCCCTCCACTTT. Encoded protein: CASSLDRQDNNSPLHF.

The gene calls are TRBV7-6 and TRBJ2-2; D might be TRBD1 or TRBD2, each matching 5 bases. Germline assignment: CDR1 SGHVS and CDR2 FNYEAQ. This CDR3 has 16 residues. Trimming left V 5 bases short and J 1 base short, with 14 bases between. CDR3 in amino acids: CASSLLGPRNTGELFF. The CDR3 DNA reads as TGTGCCAGCAGCCTCCTGGGACCGAGGAACACCGGGGAGCTGTTTTTT.

This clone was detected once. The chain couples TRBV10-3 to TRBJ2-1, with 15 nucleotides matching TRBD2. Trimming removed 2 bases from V and 4 bases from J; junction bases left unmatched: 12. This CDR3 is 20 amino acids long. Per germline, CDR1 ENHRY and CDR2 SYGVKD. The CDR3 coding sequence is TGTGCCATCAGTGAGAGGACTAGCGGGAGGGGCGGATACGTTTACAATGAGCAGTTCTTC. Translation: CAISERTSGRGGYVYNEQFF.

This chain uses TRBV27 with TRBJ1-1, with D unresolved. V dropped 0 bases and J dropped 4 bases, with 6 bases sitting between them. The CDR3 contains 13 residues. Germline loops: CDR1 MNHEY, CDR2 SMNVEV (reference sequence). In DNA, the CDR3 is TGTGCCAGCAGTTTATCGGAAATCACTGAAGCTTTCTTT. It yields the protein CASSLSEITEAFF.

The chain joins TRBV4-2 to TRBJ1-3; D perhaps matches TRBD1 (6 bases). Germline V gene lookup returns CDR1 LGHNA and CDR2 YNFKEQ. CDR3 size: 15 residues. V lost 5 bases, J lost 1 base, and 12 bases lay in between. The CDR3 nucleotides are TGTGCCAGCAGCGAGGACAGCCGATCTGGAAACACCATATATTTT. It codes for CASSEDSRSGNTIYF.

This chain connects TRBV6-5 to TRBJ2-2; TRBD1 aligns across 7 bases. Germline lookup yields CDR1 MNHEY and CDR2 SVGAGI. CDR3 length: 15 amino acids. Losses at the gene ends were 5 bases for V and 5 bases for J; bases not matched to a gene: 8. The CDR3: CASSKPGQMTGELFF. DNA of the CDR3: TGTGCCAGCAGTAAACCGGGACAGATGACCGGGGAGCTGTTTTTT.

The V and J genes are TRBV7-9 and TRBJ2-1, with TRBD2 matching 8 bases. Trimming took 5 bases from V and 8 from J; bases not matched to a gene: 14. Germline CDR1 is SEHNR and CDR2 is FQNEAQ (reference sequence). The CDR3 is made up of 16 amino acids. The CDR3 here is CASSPFREGPVDEQFF. The DNA of the CDR3 is TGTGCCAGCAGCCCCTTCCGGGAGGGCCCCGTTGATGAGCAGTTCTTC.

V and J are TRBV6-5 and TRBJ1-2, with D possibly matching TRBD1 (6 bases). Germline V CDR1 and CDR2: MNHEY, SVGAGI. The CDR3 extends over 14 amino acids. V shed 2 bases and J shed 8 bases, with 15 bases lying between them. This CDR3 reads CASSYLQGHQGYTF. In DNA form, the CDR3 reads TGTGCCAGCAGTTACCTTCAGGGGCATCAAGGCTACACCTTC.

CDR3 sequence (DNA): TGTGCCAGCAGAGACAGGGTGGCAACTAATGAAAAACTGTTTTTT. Protein product: CASRDRVATNEKLFF. The chain recombines TRBV6-5 with TRBJ1-4, with 7 bases identical to TRBD1. Germline CDR1 and CDR2: MNHEY and SVGAGI. The CDR3 is 15 amino acids. V shed 6 bases and J 0 bases; nucleotides not matched to a gene: 4.

This clone appeared once. The J gene is TRBJ2-4, the V gene TRBV21-1; the tabulated D call, TRBD1, remains unverified against the DNA. TRBV21-1 constitutes a pseudogene. This CDR3 is built from 22 residues. The CDR3 here is CASSKKQQRDRGCCSAKNIQYF. CDR3 bases: TGTGCCAGCAGCAAAAAACAGCAACGGGACAGGGGGTGTTGTAGCGCCAAAAACATTCAGTACTTC.

This clone was counted between two and nine times. The rearrangement uses TRBV6-5 and TRBJ1-1, with 10 bases identical to TRBD1. V gave up 2 bases and J gave up 5 bases; unmatched junction bases: 2. The germline CDR1 and CDR2 sequences are MNHEY and SVGAGI. The CDR3 covers 14 residues. CDR3 coding DNA: TGTGCCAGCAGTTACGACAGGGGGCTAACTGAAGCTTTCTTT. Its protein is CASSYDRGLTEAFF.

The rearrangement uses TRBV24-1 and TRBJ2-5; D gene uncertain. CDR3 length: 11 amino acids. V was cut by 6 bases and J by 5 bases, with 6 bases left in between. CDR1 and CDR2 (germline): KGHDR, SFDVKD. CDR3 sequence (DNA): TGTGCCACCAGTTTGGGGGAGACCCAGTACTTC. This gives the protein CATSLGETQYF.

J is TRBJ2-7 and V is TRBV13; 8 bases map to TRBD2. CDR1 is PRHDT and CDR2 is FYEKMQ in the germline V gene (reference sequence). The CDR3 is 17 residues long. The ends lost 1 base at V and 0 bases at J; junction bases unmatched: 8. CDR3 region: CASSLAGSGKRSYEQYF. CDR3 DNA: TGTGCCAGCAGCTTAGCTGGTAGCGGGAAGCGCTCCTACGAGCAGTACTTC.

The gene calls are TRBV10-2 and TRBJ1-6; D not resolved. The CDR3 runs 15 residues. V lost 3 bases to trimming and J lost 6 bases, with 12 bases between them. In germline, CDR1 is WSHSY, CDR2 SAAADI. CDR3: CASSDLGRLNSPLHF. Written as DNA, the CDR3 is TGCGCCAGCAGTGACCTAGGACGGCTTAATTCACCCCTCCACTTT.

This clone has a handful of counts. This CDR3 is CASSLRDRWSSYNSPLHF. In DNA form, the CDR3 reads TGTGCCAGCAGCTTAAGGGACAGGTGGAGCTCCTATAATTCACCCCTCCACTTT. V and J are TRBV7-8 and TRBJ1-6; 8 bases are a match to TRBD1. This CDR3 comprises 18 residues. Looked up from germline, CDR1 is SGHVS and CDR2 is FQNEAQ. The J segment lost 0 bases and the V segment lost 2 bases, leaving 6 bases of the junction unmatched.

The chain uses TRBV9 and TRBJ2-5; perhaps TRBD2 as D (6 bases). CDR1 and CDR2 from the germline V gene are SGDLS and YYNGEE. Deletions cut 0 bases from V and 1 base from J, with 7 bases between. CDR3 length: 14 amino acids. CDR3 region: CASSVATSQETQYF. CDR3 DNA sequence: TGTGCCAGCAGCGTAGCGACTAGCCAAGAGACCCAGTACTTC.

This clone was counted once. The rearrangement links TRBV9 to TRBJ1-2, with 7 bases matching TRBD1. V trimming: 7 bases; J trimming: 8 bases; junction bases outside the gene matches: 8. The CDR3 loop spans 12 amino acids. Germline assignment: CDR1 SGDLS and CDR2 YYNGEE. CDR3 sequence (DNA): TGTGCCAGCGGGCAGGGGGAAGGAGGCTACACCTTC. This encodes CASGQGEGGYTF.

V is TRBV27 and J is TRBJ2-2, with a weak D call TRBD1 (6 bases). The CDR3 consists of 16 residues. Germline CDR1 and CDR2: MNHEY and SMNVEV (reference sequence). V dropped 2 bases and J dropped 0 bases, with 10 bases sitting between them. CDR3 loop: CASSLRGGANTGELFF. Here the CDR3 DNA reads TGTGCCAGCAGTTTAAGAGGGGGTGCGAACACCGGGGAGCTGTTTTTT.

The gene calls are TRBV7-2 and TRBJ2-1; D remains unclear. Germline CDR1 reads SGHTA; CDR2 reads FQGNSA. The CDR3 is 13 amino acids. V dropped 8 bases and J dropped 0 bases, with 8 bases sitting between them. CDR3 DNA: TGTGCCAGCCGGCGGAACTCCTACAATGAGCAGTTCTTC. Translation gives CASRRNSYNEQFF.

V usage is TRBV21-1 and J usage is TRBJ1-4. TRBV21-1 is labeled a pseudogene. The CDR3 contains 12 residues. CDR3 sequence (DNA): TGTGCCAGCAGCAGAACCAATGAAAAACTGTTTTTT. Translating it yields CASSRTNEKLFF.

CDR3 nucleotide sequence: TGTGCCAGCAGCCCGAATGACGCAGTCCAAGAGACCCAGTACTTC. This gives the protein CASSPNDAVQETQYF. The chain couples TRBV9 to TRBJ2-5; D call uncertain. The V end was cut by 4 bases, the J end by 1 base, with 14 bases between. This CDR3 has 15 amino acids. CDR1 is SGDLS and CDR2 is YYNGEE in the germline V gene.

The chain uses TRBV20-1 and TRBJ1-2; weak D call: TRBD1 (5 bases). The CDR3 loop spans 15 amino acids. Trimming removed 3 bases at V and 4 bases at J, with 18 bases between. The germline V gene has CDR1 DFQATT and CDR2 SNEGSKA (reference sequence). The CDR3 coding sequence is TGCAGTGCTAGTATTTCGGGACTTTCTGGCTATGGCTACACCTTC. Translated: CSASISGLSGYGYTF.

The V gene is TRBV29-1, the J gene TRBJ2-2; 10 bases are a match to TRBD2. Germline CDR1 reads SQVTM; CDR2 reads ANQGSEA. The length of the CDR3 is 15 residues. The ends lost 2 bases at V and 5 bases at J; junction bases unmatched: 5. In DNA form, the CDR3 reads TGCAGCGTTGAAACTAGCGGGATGCAAACCGGGGAGCTGTTTTTT. It translates to CSVETSGMQTGELFF.